The sequence of this T cell receptor (beta chain) was determined in a study of T cells in Graves' hyperthyroidism and ophthalmopathy. Study results and caveats: A model of 13 V-J features distinguished ophthalmopathy from stable hyperthyroidism. Within blood appeared most thyroid clonotypes that had expanded above 0.001.

Using RNA transcripts as the source, TCR beta CDR3 regions were amplified. The HTBI primer set was used in a first-round RT-PCR of the TCR CDR3. TCRdb re-analysed the multiplex PCR reads in MiXCR, keeping a single row per CDR3 protein. The sample yields under 70,000 distinct CDR3 sequences, 53% seen once. Note on this clonotype: Antigen unknown.

Uncontrolled infections, other autoimmune diseases, pregnancy or lactation led to exclusion of patients. With 6 bases clipped from V and 8 bases from J, the junction kept 4 bases outside the gene matches. This CDR3 is 12 amino acids long. Germline assignment: CDR1 SQVTM and CDR2 ANQGSEA. Specimen: blood. The sequence came from a woman aged 60 to 75 with Graves' ophthalmopathy. V and J are TRBV29-1 and TRBJ1-6; 7 bases map to TRBD1. CDR3 sequence: CSVGTEDSPLHF. In DNA form, the CDR3 reads TGCAGCGTCGGGACAGAGGATTCACCCCTCCACTTT.